This paragraph reports one T cell receptor (beta chain). Its antigen is not identified. The sample belongs to a study of cytomegalovirus exposure and HLA in healthy donors. Study-level results: A prior analysis recorded that most TCR beta V segments were productive about 87% or about 30% of the time.

V was pared by 9 bases and J by 4 bases, with 13 bases of the junction left unmatched. The CDR3 is made up of 16 amino acids. Per germline, CDR1 MRHNA and CDR2 SNTAGT. Primers: 60 Vbeta forward and 13 Jbeta reverse. Sequencing was performed with immunoSEQ multiplex PCR; in TCRdb, only in-frame clones are kept and a portion is missing. The sample has about 160,000 clones, about 88% seen once; the top ten hold about 2%. The chain recombines TRBV6-4 with TRBJ1-1; 11 bases match TRBD1. The TCR was taken from a man in his late teens or twenties in good health and CMV-seropositive. The material sequenced was PBMCs. The CDR3 DNA reads TGTGCCAGTTCCCCCGGGACAGGGGGGCTGGGCACTGAAGCTTTCTTT. Translation gives CASSPGTGGLGTEAFF.